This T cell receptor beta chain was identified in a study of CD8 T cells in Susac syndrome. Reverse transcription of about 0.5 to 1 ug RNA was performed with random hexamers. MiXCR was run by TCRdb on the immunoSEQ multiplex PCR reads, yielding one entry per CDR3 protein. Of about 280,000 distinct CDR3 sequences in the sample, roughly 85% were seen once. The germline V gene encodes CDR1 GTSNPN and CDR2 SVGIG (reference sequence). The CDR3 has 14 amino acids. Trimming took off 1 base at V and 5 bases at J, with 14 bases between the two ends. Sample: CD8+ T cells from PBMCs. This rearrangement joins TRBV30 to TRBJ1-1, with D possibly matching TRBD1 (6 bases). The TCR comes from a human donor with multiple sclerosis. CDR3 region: CAWSDGDIKTEAFF. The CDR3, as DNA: TGTGCCTGGAGTGACGGGGACATTAAAACTGAAGCTTTCTTT.